This T cell receptor (beta chain) stems from a study of cytomegalovirus exposure and HLA in healthy donors. Regarding the study as a whole: Common viral pathogens were later found to be apparently linked to several of the most significant clusters. When analyzed later, a missense DCLRE1C variant was found to be linked to TCR beta V- and J-gene trimming.

For this clone: Its antigen is still unknown.

60 Vbeta and 13 Jbeta primers were used in PCR. Assay used: immunoSEQ multiplex PCR; TCRdb lists only in-frame clones, some missing. The profile shows about 120,000 clones, approximately 80% of them singletons. Sequencing was performed on PBMCs. The sequence came from a man aged 25-45 years in good health and CMV-seronegative.

The CDR3 protein is CASSRDRANYGYTF. CDR3 sequence (DNA): TGTGCCAGCAGTAGGGACAGAGCTAACTATGGCTACACCTTC. The rearrangement uses TRBV6-5 and TRBJ1-2, with TRBD1 matching over 7 bases. The ends lost 5 bases at V and 0 bases at J; junction bases unmatched: 3. The CDR3 has 14 amino acids. In germline, CDR1 is MNHEY, CDR2 SVGAGI.